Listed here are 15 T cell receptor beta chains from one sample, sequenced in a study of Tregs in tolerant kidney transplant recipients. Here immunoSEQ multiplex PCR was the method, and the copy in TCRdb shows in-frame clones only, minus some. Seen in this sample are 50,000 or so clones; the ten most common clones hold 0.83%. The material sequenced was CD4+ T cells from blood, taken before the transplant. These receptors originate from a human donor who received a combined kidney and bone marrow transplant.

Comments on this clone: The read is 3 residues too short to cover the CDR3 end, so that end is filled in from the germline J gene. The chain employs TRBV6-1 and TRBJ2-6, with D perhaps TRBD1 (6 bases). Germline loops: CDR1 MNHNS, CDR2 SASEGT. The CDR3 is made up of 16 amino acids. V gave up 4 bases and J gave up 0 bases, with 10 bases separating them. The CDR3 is CASSAGQISGANVLTF. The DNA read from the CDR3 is TGTGCCAGCAGTGCCGGACAGATCTCTGGGGCCAACGTC.

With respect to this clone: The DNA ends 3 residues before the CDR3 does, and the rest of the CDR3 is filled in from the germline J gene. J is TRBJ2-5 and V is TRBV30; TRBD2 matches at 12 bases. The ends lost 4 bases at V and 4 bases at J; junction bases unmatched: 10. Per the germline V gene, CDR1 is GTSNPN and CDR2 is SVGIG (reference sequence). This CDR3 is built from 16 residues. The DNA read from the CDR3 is TGTGCCTGGACCTTGCCCCTAGCGGGAGGGACAGAGACC. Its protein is CAWTLPLAGGTET. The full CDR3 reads CAWTLPLAGGTETQYF.

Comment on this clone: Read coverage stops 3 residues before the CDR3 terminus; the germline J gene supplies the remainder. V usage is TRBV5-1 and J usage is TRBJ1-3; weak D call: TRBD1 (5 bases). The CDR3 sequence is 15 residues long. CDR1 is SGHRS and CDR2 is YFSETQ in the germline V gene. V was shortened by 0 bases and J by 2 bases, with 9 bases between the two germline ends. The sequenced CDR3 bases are TGCGCCAGCAGCTTGGGCAGGGTAACTGGAAACACC. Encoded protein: CASSLGRVTGNT. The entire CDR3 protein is CASSLGRVTGNTIYF.

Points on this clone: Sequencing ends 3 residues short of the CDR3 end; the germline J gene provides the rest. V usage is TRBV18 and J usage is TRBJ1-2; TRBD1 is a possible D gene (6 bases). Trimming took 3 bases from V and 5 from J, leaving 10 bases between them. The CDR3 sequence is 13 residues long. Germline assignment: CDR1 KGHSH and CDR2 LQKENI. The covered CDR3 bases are TGTGCCAGCTCACCCGGACAGACTTATGGC. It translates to CASSPGQTYG. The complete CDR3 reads CASSPGQTYGYTF.

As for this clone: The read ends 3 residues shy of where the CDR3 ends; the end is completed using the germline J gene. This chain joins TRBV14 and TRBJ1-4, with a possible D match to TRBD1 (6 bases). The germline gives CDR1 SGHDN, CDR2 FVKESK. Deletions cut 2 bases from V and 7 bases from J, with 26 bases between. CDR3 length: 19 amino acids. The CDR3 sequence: CASSQSWPRYRDASEKLFF. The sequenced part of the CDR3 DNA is TGTGCCAGCAGCCAAAGCTGGCCCCGTTACAGGGATGCGAGTGAAAAA.

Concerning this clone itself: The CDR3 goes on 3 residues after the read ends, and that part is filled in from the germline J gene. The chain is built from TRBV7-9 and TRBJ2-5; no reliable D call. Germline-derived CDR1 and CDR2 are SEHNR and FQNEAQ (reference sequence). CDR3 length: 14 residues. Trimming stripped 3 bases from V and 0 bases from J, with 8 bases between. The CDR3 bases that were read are TGTGCCAGCAGCTTGTACACAGACCAAGAGACC. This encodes CASSLYTDQET. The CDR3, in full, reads CASSLYTDQETQYF. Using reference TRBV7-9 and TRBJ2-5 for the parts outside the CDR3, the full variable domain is DTGVSQNPRHKITKRGQNVTFRCDPISEHNRLYWYRQTLGQGPEFLTYFQNEAQLEKSRLLSDRFSAERPKGSFSTLEIQRTEQGDSAMYLCASSLYTDQETQYFGPGTRLLVL.

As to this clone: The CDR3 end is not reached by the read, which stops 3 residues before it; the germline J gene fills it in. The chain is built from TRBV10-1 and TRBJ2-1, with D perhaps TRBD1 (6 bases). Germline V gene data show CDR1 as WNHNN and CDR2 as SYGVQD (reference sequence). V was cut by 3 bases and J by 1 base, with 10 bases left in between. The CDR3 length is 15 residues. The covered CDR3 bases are TGCGCCAGCAGTGACCAACAGGGTTCCTACAATGAG. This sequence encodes CASSDQQGSYNE. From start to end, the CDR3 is CASSDQQGSYNEQFF.

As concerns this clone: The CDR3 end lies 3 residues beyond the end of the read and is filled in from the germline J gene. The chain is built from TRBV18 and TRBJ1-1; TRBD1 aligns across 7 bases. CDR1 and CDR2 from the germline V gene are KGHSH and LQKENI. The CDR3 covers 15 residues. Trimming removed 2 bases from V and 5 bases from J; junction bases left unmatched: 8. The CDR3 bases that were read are TGTGCCAGCTCACCAGTCTCACAGGGGAATACTGAA. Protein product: CASSPVSQGNTE. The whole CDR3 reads CASSPVSQGNTEAFF.

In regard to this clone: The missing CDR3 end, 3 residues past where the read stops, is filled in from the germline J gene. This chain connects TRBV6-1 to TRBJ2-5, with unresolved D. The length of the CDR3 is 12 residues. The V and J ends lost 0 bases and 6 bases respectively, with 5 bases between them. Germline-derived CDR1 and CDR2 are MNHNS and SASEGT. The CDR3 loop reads CASSEARQTQYF. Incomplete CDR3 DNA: TGTGCCAGCAGTGAAGCGAGGCAGACC.

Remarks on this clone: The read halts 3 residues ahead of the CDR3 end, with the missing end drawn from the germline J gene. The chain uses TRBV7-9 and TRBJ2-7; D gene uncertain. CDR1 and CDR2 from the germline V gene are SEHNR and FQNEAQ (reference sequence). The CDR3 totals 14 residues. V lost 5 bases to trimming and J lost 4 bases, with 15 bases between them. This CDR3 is CASSIGGMAYEQYF. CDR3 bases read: TGTGCCAGCAGCATAGGCGGTATGGCTTACGAG.

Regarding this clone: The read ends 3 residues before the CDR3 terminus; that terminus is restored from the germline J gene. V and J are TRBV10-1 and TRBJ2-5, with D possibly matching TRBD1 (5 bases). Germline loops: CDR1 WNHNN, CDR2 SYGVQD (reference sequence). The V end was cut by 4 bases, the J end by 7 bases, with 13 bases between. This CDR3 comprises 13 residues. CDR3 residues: CASSVTTEMTQYF. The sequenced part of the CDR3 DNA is TGCGCCAGCAGTGTGACGACAGAGATGACC.

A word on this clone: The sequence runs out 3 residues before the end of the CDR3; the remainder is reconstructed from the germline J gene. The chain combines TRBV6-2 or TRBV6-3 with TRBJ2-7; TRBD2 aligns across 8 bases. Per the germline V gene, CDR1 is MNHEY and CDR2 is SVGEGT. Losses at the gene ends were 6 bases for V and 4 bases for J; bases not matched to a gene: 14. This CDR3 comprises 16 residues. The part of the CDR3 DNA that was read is TGTGCCAGCAGGATCCTCAGCGGGAGTCCCACTTACGAG. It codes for CASRILSGSPTYE. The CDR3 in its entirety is CASRILSGSPTYEQYF.

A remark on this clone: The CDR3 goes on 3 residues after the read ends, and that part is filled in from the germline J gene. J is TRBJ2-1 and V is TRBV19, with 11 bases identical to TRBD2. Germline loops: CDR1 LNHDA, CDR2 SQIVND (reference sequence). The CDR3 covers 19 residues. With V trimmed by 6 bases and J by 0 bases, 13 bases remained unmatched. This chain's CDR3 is CASRPWGPSGGSSYNEQFF. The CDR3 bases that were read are TGTGCCAGTAGACCCTGGGGGCCTAGCGGGGGGAGCTCCTACAATGAG.

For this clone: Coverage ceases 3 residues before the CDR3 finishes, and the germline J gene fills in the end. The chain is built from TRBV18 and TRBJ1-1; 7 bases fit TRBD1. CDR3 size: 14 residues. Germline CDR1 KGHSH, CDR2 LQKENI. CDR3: CASSPPGQPLSAFF. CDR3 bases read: TGTGCCAGCTCACCCCCGGGACAGCCCCTGTCG.

The CDR3 bases that were read are TGTGCCAGCAGCTTGTCAGGGGCCGAGACC. It specifies CASSLSGAET. The full CDR3 sequence reads CASSLSGAETQYF. The J gene is TRBJ2-5, the V gene TRBV7-2, with a possible D match to TRBD1 (6 bases). The CDR3 end is not reached by the read, which stops 3 residues before it; the germline J gene fills it in. Germline V lookup: CDR1 SGHTA, CDR2 FQGNSA. The V and J ends lost 3 bases and 5 bases respectively, with 10 bases between them. This CDR3 spans 13 amino acids.